This T cell receptor beta chain was profiled in a study of blood T cell repertoires in COVID-19. Study in general: In each case, the material was cDNA or gDNA derived from T cells, B-cell-depleted T cells, or PBMCs.

Sequencing used immunoSEQ multiplex PCR; TCRdb keeps in-frame clones, though not all of them. Of some 150,000 clones in the sample, approximately 92% were seen once. Trimming removed 6 bases from V and 6 bases from J; junction bases left unmatched: 13. CDR3 length: 16 amino acids. Germline V lookup: CDR1 MDHEN, CDR2 SYDVKM. This sequence joins TRBV28 and TRBJ2-1, with TRBD2 matching over 8 bases. The sequence was collected from a woman between 40 and 55 years old with acute or convalescent COVID-19. The sequenced sample consisted of peripheral blood. CDR3 residues: CASRPWGSGAPNEQFF. The CDR3 DNA reads TGTGCCAGCAGGCCATGGGGTAGCGGGGCCCCCAATGAGCAGTTCTTC.